This T cell receptor beta chain was identified in a study of T cells after yellow fever vaccination. A few counts support this clonotype. Antigen: not known. At one end the junction does not follow the germline gene, possibly because of a read error. Germline V CDR1 and CDR2: SQVTM, ANQGSEA. The CDR3 runs 15 residues. TCRdb processed the 5' RACE reads anew with MiXCR; each CDR3 protein has one entry. This table has about 580,000 distinct CDR3 sequences, less than 20% appearing once. Study-wide findings and caveats: Of the clonotypes, a small share occurred in both CD4 and CD8 compartments. Post-booster repertoires contained most primary-vaccination clones again (approximately 95% CD4, 85% to 90% CD8).

The sample consisted of PBMCs, taken more than 4 days after the first yellow fever vaccination. The chain carries TRBV29-1 and TRBJ2-7, with TRBD2 identical over 10 bases. This clonotype was obtained from a man aged 18 to 29 who received the YFV17D yellow fever vaccine. The CDR3 nucleotides read TGCAGCGTCGAAGGCCCTAGCGGGGGCTCCTACGAGCAGTACTTC. It is translated as CSVEGPSGGSYEQYF.